Presented here are 8 T cell receptor beta chains from one specimen sequenced in a study of T cell responses to AZD1222 COVID-19 vaccine. The table came from immunoSEQ multiplex PCR; TCRdb's copy has only in-frame clones and leaves some out. This sample yields about 80,000 clones, of which around 90% are seen a single time; roughly 24% belongs to the top ten. The specimen comprised peripheral blood, sampled on day 0 of AZD1222 vaccination. These receptor sequences come from an adult in good health.

The rearrangement joins TRBV9 to TRBJ2-4, with D possibly being TRBD1 or TRBD2 (5 bases each). The V and J ends lost 4 bases and 12 bases respectively, with 17 bases between them. The CDR3 has 13 residues. The V gene's germline CDR1 is SGDLS and CDR2 YYNGEE. CDR3 nucleotide sequence: TGTGCCAGCAGCCCGCGCTCCGGGGCCTATCAGTACTTC. Its protein is CASSPRSGAYQYF.

The rearrangement joins TRBV6-1 to TRBJ2-2, with D possibly being TRBD2 (6 bases). The CDR3 spans 14 residues. The germline CDR1 and CDR2 sequences are MNHNS and SASEGT. The V end lost 0 bases, the J end lost 4 bases, and 6 bases lay between the germline ends. This chain's CDR3 is CASSEARGTGELFF. DNA of the CDR3: TGTGCCAGCAGTGAAGCGCGGGGCACCGGGGAGCTGTTTTTT.

The rearrangement joins TRBV11-2 to TRBJ2-3; D not certain. The CDR3 sequence is 14 residues long. The V and J ends lost 1 base and 1 base respectively, with 6 bases between them. CDR1 SGHAT and CDR2 FQNNGV come from the germline V gene. CDR3 sequence: CASSLGGGTDTQYF. The DNA for the CDR3 is TGTGCCAGCAGCTTAGGTGGGGGCACAGATACGCAGTATTTT.

The V and J genes are TRBV24-1 and TRBJ2-3; D remains unclear. The germline V gene encodes CDR1 KGHDR and CDR2 SFDVKD. V was cut by 5 bases and J by 2 bases, with 7 bases left in between. The CDR3 sequence is 13 residues long. The CDR3 nucleotides read TGTGCCACCAGTGGGGCTTCCACAGATACGCAGTATTTT. This codes for CATSGASTDTQYF.

The chain joins TRBV4-1 to TRBJ1-4, with TRBD1 matching over 8 bases. This CDR3 contains 17 residues. CDR1 is MGHRA and CDR2 is YSYEKL in the germline V gene. With V trimmed by 2 bases and J by 10 bases, 15 bases remained unmatched. CDR3 DNA: TGCGCCAGCAGCCAAAGGCCGGATCTGCAGGGGGCTGGAAAACTGTTTTTT. Translated: CASSQRPDLQGAGKLFF.

There are a few counts of this clone. The V call is TRBV28, the J call TRBJ1-1, with D tentatively TRBD1 (6 bases). Germline CDR1 MDHEN, CDR2 SYDVKM. Deletions cut 4 bases from V and 3 bases from J, with 12 bases between. This CDR3 contains 14 residues. DNA for the CDR3: TGTGCCAGCAGTTCCCTCAGGGGACACACTGAAGCTTTCTTT. Protein product: CASSSLRGHTEAFF.

The V call is TRBV6-6, the J call TRBJ2-7, with D possibly TRBD2 on 5 matching bases. This CDR3 has 15 residues. With 7 bases removed from V and 0 bases from J, the gap between germline ends came to 16 bases. Germline CDR1 and CDR2: MNHNY and SVGAGI (reference sequence). CDR3 protein: CASTTGVAHSYEQYF. In DNA, the CDR3 is TGTGCCAGCACCACCGGGGTAGCGCACTCCTACGAGCAGTACTTC.

This clone was recorded once. The chain couples TRBV14 to TRBJ1-2; 8 nucleotides align to TRBD1. CDR3 length: 13 residues. With 5 bases clipped from V and 8 bases from J, the junction kept 7 bases outside the gene matches. Germline CDR1 and CDR2: SGHDN and FVKESK. The CDR3 DNA follows: TGTGCCAGCAGCGTCCAGGGGGCGAAGGGCTACACCTTC. Translated, it gives CASSVQGAKGYTF.